This T cell receptor (beta chain) was retrieved from a study of spatial heterogeneity in lung cancer. Overall study: There were consistently more beta-chain sequences detected than alpha-chain sequences. The correlation between TCR transcript counts in tumor regions and a T cell module score from matched bulk RNA-seq was strong. The study, taken as a whole, reports: Counts of expanded alpha and beta TCRs within tumors tracked the tumor nonsynonymous mutation count.

Trimming took off 6 bases at V and 0 bases at J, with 9 bases between the two ends. Looked up from germline, CDR1 is LGHDT and CDR2 is YNNKEL (reference sequence). The CDR3 extends over 15 amino acids. Sample time point: sample taken at primary tumor resection. The 65 or so donors had untreated early-stage non-small cell lung cancer. TCRdb reprocessed the 5' RACE reads with MiXCR, giving one entry per CDR3 protein. The sample includes 950 to 1,100 distinct CDR3 sequences, 9.5% to 12% of them seen just once. A few counts support this clonotype. Antigen specificity is unknown. The receptor comes from a male donor with early-stage non-small cell lung cancer. The material sequenced was lung tumor tissue, taken at surgery. V is TRBV3-1 and J is TRBJ2-6; D uncertain. The CDR3 loop reads CASRPSSSGANVLTF. CDR3 in DNA: TGTGCCAGCAGACCCTCAAGCTCTGGGGCCAACGTCCTGACTTTC.